These 19 T cell receptor beta chains share one sample of origin, sequenced in a study of cytomegalovirus exposure and HLA in healthy donors. Repertoires were generated with immunoSEQ multiplex PCR, while TCRdb's copy carries only in-frame clones and drops some. Altogether about 160,000 clones are present, around four fifths being singletons, with the ten largest covering about 2%. The sequenced sample consisted of PBMCs. All receptors come from a man aged 30 to 45 in good health and CMV-seropositive.

The CDR3 reads CAAFPGGNTEAFF. DNA of the CDR3: TGTGCCGCCTTCCCGGGGGGCAACACTGAAGCTTTCTTT. The chain employs TRBV30 and TRBJ1-1; TRBD1 might be the D (6 bases). Germline-derived CDR1 and CDR2 are GTSNPN and SVGIG (reference sequence). This CDR3 is built from 13 residues. V dropped 8 bases and J dropped 2 bases, with 15 bases sitting between them.

The CDR3 DNA reads as TGTGCCAGCAGCTTAAGTTGGGGGCCCTACAATGAGCAGTTCTTC. It is translated as CASSLSWGPYNEQFF. V usage is TRBV7-2 and J usage is TRBJ2-1; D might be TRBD1 (6 bases). Germline V gene sequence: CDR1 SGHTA, CDR2 FQGNSA. CDR3 length: 15 residues. V lost 2 bases to trimming and J lost 2 bases, with 10 bases between them.

The V call is TRBV11-2, the J call TRBJ1-1; 7 nucleotides match TRBD1. Unmatched junction bases numbered 8, after V lost 5 bases and J lost 8 bases. The CDR3 has 13 residues. Germline V gene lookup returns CDR1 SGHAT and CDR2 FQNNGV. This chain's CDR3 is CASSHPDRNEAFF. CDR3 sequence (DNA): TGTGCCAGCAGCCACCCGGACAGGAACGAAGCTTTCTTT.

The table lists this clone with a count of one. This sequence joins TRBV30 and TRBJ2-1; D may be TRBD1 (5 bases). This CDR3 contains 15 residues. V dropped 0 bases and J dropped 2 bases, with 11 bases sitting between them. Germline-derived CDR1 and CDR2 are GTSNPN and SVGIG (reference sequence). In nucleotides, the CDR3 is TGTGCCTGGAGTGTAAGGCAGGGCGCCTACAATGAGCAGTTCTTC. Its protein product is CAWSVRQGAYNEQFF.

This chain joins TRBV4-1 and TRBJ2-1; possibly TRBD2 for D (5 bases). The CDR3 is 14 amino acids. Trimming cost V 5 bases and J 3 bases, with 11 bases left between them. Germline V lookup: CDR1 MGHRA, CDR2 YSYEKL. CDR3 protein: CASSSSLDYNEQFF. DNA of the CDR3: TGCGCCAGCAGCTCTAGCTTAGACTACAATGAGCAGTTCTTC.

This chain joins TRBV7-2 and TRBJ2-5; TRBD2 aligns across 11 bases. The J segment lost 9 bases and the V segment lost 6 bases, leaving 15 bases of the junction unmatched. CDR1 and CDR2 (germline): SGHTA, FQGNSA. The CDR3 spans 16 residues. The CDR3 protein is CASRPPGLAAQGAQYF. DNA for the CDR3: TGTGCCAGCAGGCCCCCGGGACTAGCGGCCCAGGGGGCCCAGTACTTC. The complete variable domain, with remaining parts taken from reference TRBV7-2 and TRBJ2-5, reads GAGVSQSPSNKVTEKGKDVELRCDPISGHTALYWYRQSLGQGLEFLIYFQGNSAPDKSGLPSDRFSAERTGGSVSTLTIQRTQQEDSAVYLCASRPPGLAAQGAQYFGPGTRLLVL.

V is TRBV29-1 and J is TRBJ2-7, with 13 bases matching TRBD2. This CDR3 has 15 amino acids. Looked up from germline, CDR1 is SQVTM and CDR2 is ANQGSEA. V trimming: 6 bases; J trimming: 0 bases; junction bases outside the gene matches: 5. This CDR3 is CSVLGLAGSSYEQYF. CDR3 bases: TGCAGCGTCCTGGGACTAGCGGGGAGCTCCTACGAGCAGTACTTC.

J is TRBJ1-1 and V is TRBV5-4, with a possible D match to TRBD1 (6 bases). Germline CDR1 SGHNT, CDR2 YYREEE (reference sequence). The CDR3 has 14 amino acids. Trimming pared 0 bases from V and 5 bases from J, leaving 11 bases between. CDR3 DNA: TGTGCCAGCAGCTTGGCCGCAGGGACAACTGAAGCTTTCTTT. It encodes CASSLAAGTTEAFF.

The CDR3 loop reads CASSSPGDGYTF. Here the CDR3 DNA reads TGTGCCAGCAGTTCCCCGGGGGATGGCTACACCTTC. This chain uses TRBV27 with TRBJ1-2; TRBD1 might be the D (5 bases). Germline V gives CDR1 MNHEY, CDR2 SMNVEV (reference sequence). This CDR3 has 12 amino acids. Trimming left V 4 bases short and J 6 bases short, with 9 bases between.

The chain has TRBV6-6 and TRBJ2-7; 9 bases agree with TRBD1. This CDR3 has 15 amino acids. V shed 8 bases and J 0 bases; nucleotides not matched to a gene: 8. The germline V gene has CDR1 MNHNY and CDR2 SVGAGI (reference sequence). The CDR3 protein is CASLIGGQGSYEQYF. In nucleotides, the CDR3 is TGTGCCAGCCTAATCGGGGGACAGGGCTCCTACGAGCAGTACTTC.

The chain uses TRBV6-6 and TRBJ2-3; TRBD1 is a possible D gene (6 bases). The CDR3 contains 13 residues. Germline loops: CDR1 MNHNY, CDR2 SVGAGI (reference sequence). V shed 2 bases and J shed 5 bases, with 8 bases lying between them. The CDR3 loop reads CASSYEGGDTQYF. DNA for the CDR3: TGTGCCAGCAGTTACGAAGGGGGAGATACGCAGTATTTT.

The V call is TRBV6-1, the J call TRBJ2-2; D not resolved. The CDR3 contains 17 residues. V lost 2 bases and J 5 bases, leaving 18 bases between the germline ends. Germline V CDR1 and CDR2: MNHNS, SASEGT. Here the CDR3 reads CASSESGFRIFTGELFF. The CDR3 DNA is TGTGCCAGCAGTGAAAGTGGTTTCAGAATCTTTACCGGGGAGCTGTTTTTT.

This clone has a single count. The rearrangement joins TRBV7-9 to TRBJ1-4; 9 bases are shared with TRBD1. V was clipped by 5 bases and J by 5 bases; unmatched bases: 6. CDR3 length: 15 amino acids. The germline CDR1 and CDR2 sequences are SEHNR and FQNEAQ (reference sequence). CDR3 bases: TGTGCCAGCAGCGAATTACAGGGGGCGAATGAAAAACTGTTTTTT. Protein: CASSELQGANEKLFF.

This clone was found once. The CDR3 DNA reads TGTGCCAGCAGATCCGGACTAGCGGGGGGGAGGCAAGAGACCCAGTACTTC. Protein product: CASRSGLAGGRQETQYF. The chain couples TRBV5-5 to TRBJ2-5, with TRBD2 matching 15 bases. V was pared by 5 bases and J by 2 bases, with 7 bases of the junction left unmatched. The CDR3 has 17 residues. Germline CDR1 reads SGHKS; CDR2 reads YYEKEE (reference sequence).

This clone has only a few counts. The V gene is TRBV11-2, the J gene TRBJ1-6; 8 nucleotides align to TRBD1. V lost 5 bases, J lost 9 bases, and 9 bases stayed unmatched. Germline-derived CDR1 and CDR2 are SGHAT and FQNNGV. The CDR3 runs 15 residues. CDR3: CASSPDRGGGSPLHF. The CDR3 DNA reads TGTGCCAGCAGCCCAGACAGGGGTGGGGGTTCACCCCTCCACTTT.

CDR3 residues: CASSPEDTQETQYF. Here the CDR3 DNA reads TGTGCCAGCTCACCAGAAGACACTCAAGAGACCCAGTACTTC. The chain is built from TRBV18 and TRBJ2-5; D gene uncertain. Germline V gene data show CDR1 as KGHSH and CDR2 as LQKENI. This CDR3 comprises 14 residues. V was shortened by 2 bases and J by 2 bases, with 9 bases between the two germline ends.

The gene calls are TRBV4-2 and TRBJ2-3; D gene uncertain. CDR1 and CDR2 (germline): LGHNA, YNFKEQ. The CDR3 is 13 amino acids. The ends were cut back, 3 bases at V and 4 bases at J, with 8 bases in the middle. CDR3 sequence (DNA): TGTGCCAGCAGCCAGGTCCGCGCAGATACGCAGTATTTT. Translating it yields CASSQVRADTQYF.

The chain links TRBV5-1 to TRBJ2-5, with D uncertain. V was clipped by 4 bases and J by 2 bases, with 6 bases between them. The CDR3 runs 12 residues. Germline loops: CDR1 SGHRS, CDR2 YFSETQ. As DNA, the CDR3 is TGCGCCAGCAGCGAGTCACAAGAGACCCAGTACTTC. Amino acid sequence: CASSESQETQYF.

This sequence joins TRBV4-3 and TRBJ2-3, with 9 bases lining up with TRBD2. Losses at the gene ends were 0 bases for V and 0 bases for J; bases not matched to a gene: 7. This CDR3 region has 18 residues. Germline lookup yields CDR1 LGHNA and CDR2 YSLEER. The CDR3 nucleotides read TGCGCCAGCAGCCAAGACCCCCCCGCGGGGGGGAGCACAGATACGCAGTATTTT. It specifies CASSQDPPAGGSTDTQYF.